One sample yielded the 28 T cell receptor beta chains listed below, sequenced in a study of cytotoxic CD8 clonotypes in ibrutinib-treated CLL. Using immunoSEQ multiplex PCR, the repertoire was profiled, and TCRdb retains in-frame clones only, with some absent. Here the sample spans 150,000 to 200,000 clones, approximately 77% being singletons. Specimen: PBMCs, collected after 12 months of ibrutinib treatment. Receptor source: a human donor with chronic lymphocytic leukemia.

This chain connects TRBV6-5 to TRBJ1-2; possibly TRBD1 for D (5 bases). The V end was cut by 4 bases, the J end by 5 bases, with 11 bases between. The germline V gene encodes CDR1 MNHEY and CDR2 SVGAGI. The CDR3 contains 13 residues. The CDR3 region has the DNA TGTGCCAGCAGTTCGACAGCCGCATATGGCTACACCTTC. Protein sequence: CASSSTAAYGYTF.

The chain joins TRBV9 to TRBJ1-5, with 10 bases that match TRBD1. From germline, CDR1 is SGDLS and CDR2 YYNGEE. The CDR3 runs 14 residues. Losses at the gene ends were 4 bases for V and 5 bases for J; bases not matched to a gene: 3. This CDR3 reads CASSPTGGHQPQHF. CDR3 DNA sequence: TGTGCCAGCAGCCCGACAGGGGGCCATCAGCCCCAGCATTTT.

The J gene is TRBJ2-7, the V gene TRBV7-3; no clear D gene. The germline gives CDR1 SGHTA, CDR2 FQGTGA. CDR3 size: 12 residues. Between the trimmed V and J ends, which lost 0 bases and 2 bases, there was a span of 2 bases. As DNA, the CDR3 is TGTGCCAGCAGCTTAACGGCCTACGAGCAGTACTTC. It codes for CASSLTAYEQYF.

The chain combines TRBV11-2 with TRBJ1-1; D is possibly TRBD1 (6 bases). Germline CDR1 and CDR2: SGHAT and FQNNGV. The CDR3 is made up of 15 amino acids. The V and J ends lost 3 bases and 1 base respectively, with 12 bases between them. CDR3 region: CASSLYQGQNTEAFF. Written as DNA, the CDR3 is TGTGCCAGCAGCTTGTATCAGGGGCAGAACACTGAAGCTTTCTTT.

The rearrangement joins TRBV4-3 to TRBJ2-5, with D maybe TRBD1 (5 bases). This CDR3 is 14 amino acids long. Trimming removed 0 bases from V and 7 bases from J, with 12 bases in between. CDR1 and CDR2 from the germline V gene are LGHNA and YSLEER. CDR3 sequence: CASSQDGGQGTQYF. The CDR3 nucleotides are TGCGCCAGCAGCCAAGACGGCGGCCAGGGGACCCAGTACTTC.

This chain uses TRBV4-1 with TRBJ1-2, with unresolved D. Trimming removed 2 bases from V and 8 bases from J, with 15 bases in between. This CDR3 contains 14 residues. The germline gives CDR1 MGHRA, CDR2 YSYEKL. CDR3 loop: CASSQTFNARGYTF. The CDR3 DNA is TGCGCCAGCAGCCAAACTTTTAACGCGCGCGGCTACACCTTC.

The chain combines TRBV7-3 with TRBJ2-3; D gene uncertain. Trimming cost V 6 bases and J 0 bases, with 10 bases left between them. Germline V gives CDR1 SGHTA, CDR2 FQGTGA. CDR3 length: 14 residues. CDR3 in amino acids: CASRAWGSTDTQYF. The CDR3 DNA reads TGTGCCAGCAGGGCGTGGGGTAGCACAGATACGCAGTATTTT.

This rearrangement joins TRBV19 to TRBJ2-7, with TRBD1 matching 10 bases. CDR1 and CDR2 from the germline V gene are LNHDA and SQIVND (reference sequence). The CDR3 spans 16 residues. V gave up 6 bases and J gave up 6 bases; unmatched junction bases: 14. CDR3 coding DNA: TGTGCCAGTAGCCCCTCCTCCGGGACAGGGGTTCGCGAGCAGTACTTC. Translation gives CASSPSSGTGVREQYF.

The V gene is TRBV19, the J gene TRBJ1-4; perhaps TRBD1 as D (5 bases). Germline lookup yields CDR1 LNHDA and CDR2 SQIVND (reference sequence). This CDR3 has 14 amino acids. The germline V and J ends were trimmed by 3 bases and 0 bases, with 5 bases remaining between them. CDR3 sequence: CASSIRATNEKLFF. The CDR3 DNA is TGTGCCAGTAGTATCAGGGCAACTAATGAAAAACTGTTTTTT. Full variable domain (remainder filled in from reference TRBV19 and TRBJ1-4): DGGITQSPKYLFRKEGQNVTLSCEQNLNHDAMYWYRQDPGQGLRLIYYSQIVNDFQKGDIAEGYSVSREKKESFPLTVTSAQKNPTAFYLCASSIRATNEKLFFGSGTQLSVL.

The chain carries TRBV5-1 and TRBJ2-5; D could derive from TRBD1 or TRBD2 (6 bases each). Germline CDR1 reads SGHRS; CDR2 reads YFSETQ. V lost 3 bases, J lost 5 bases, and 8 bases lay in between. This CDR3 contains 12 residues. CDR3 protein: CASSSGAETQYF. In DNA form, the CDR3 reads TGCGCCAGCAGCTCGGGGGCCGAGACCCAGTACTTC.

This clone was detected once. The chain joins TRBV28 to TRBJ2-5; 11 positions match TRBD1. From germline, CDR1 is MDHEN and CDR2 SYDVKM. V shed 6 bases, J shed 4 bases, and the junction held 7 bases outside the gene matches. The CDR3 runs to 15 residues. The CDR3 DNA follows: TGTGCCAGCAGCCAACCTGGGACAGGGGGAGAGACCCAGTACTTC. It yields the protein CASSQPGTGGETQYF.

The V gene is TRBV6-1, the J gene TRBJ1-3; no definite D call. V was trimmed by 6 bases and J by 0 bases, leaving 9 bases between them. CDR3 length: 14 residues. Germline assignment: CDR1 MNHNS and CDR2 SASEGT. The chain's CDR3 is CASRQASSGNTIYF. The CDR3 DNA is TGTGCCAGCAGGCAGGCCAGCTCTGGAAACACCATATATTTT.

The J gene is TRBJ1-3, the V gene TRBV2; D is unclear. Germline values: CDR1 SNHLY, CDR2 FYNNEI. The V end lost 6 bases, the J end lost 2 bases, and 11 bases lay between the germline ends. CDR3 length equals 14 residues. CDR3 residues: CASRDFGAGNTIYF. In nucleotides, the CDR3 is TGTGCCAGCAGGGACTTCGGGGCTGGAAACACCATATATTTT.

The CDR3 DNA follows: TGTGCCAGTAGTATAGATATGGGGCAGGGCCAGCCCCAGCATTTT. Residues: CASSIDMGQGQPQHF. This chain connects TRBV19 to TRBJ1-5, with a possible D match to TRBD1 (5 bases). V was cut by 0 bases and J by 7 bases, with 13 bases left in between. There are 15 residues in the CDR3. Germline CDR1 LNHDA, CDR2 SQIVND (reference sequence).

CDR3 bases: TGTGCCAGCTCCCGGATGGCGGGAGCCACCGGGGAGCTGTTTTTT. Its protein product is CASSRMAGATGELFF. The chain employs TRBV6-5 and TRBJ2-2; 7 bases line up with TRBD2. This CDR3 spans 15 amino acids. Germline V gives CDR1 MNHEY, CDR2 SVGAGI. V was clipped by 8 bases and J by 4 bases; unmatched bases: 10.

This clone is a singleton in its sample. The CDR3 sequence is CASSNPQQKQETQYF. The CDR3 DNA sequence: TGTGCCAGCAGTAACCCCCAACAGAAACAAGAGACCCAGTACTTC. This chain connects TRBV6-6 to TRBJ2-5, with D hard to call. Germline CDR1 MNHNY, CDR2 SVGAGI (reference sequence). The length of the CDR3 is 15 residues. Trimming shortened V by 5 bases and J by 2 bases, and 15 bases separated the two germline ends.

V gene TRBV30 combines with J gene TRBJ2-7; 9 nucleotides line up with TRBD1. The CDR3 covers 12 residues. Trimming removed 2 bases from V and 7 bases from J; junction bases left unmatched: 3. The germline V gene has CDR1 GTSNPN and CDR2 SVGIG (reference sequence). The CDR3 DNA follows: TGTGCCTGGAGTACAGGGGGCTGGGAGCAGTACTTC. Translation: CAWSTGGWEQYF. The whole variable domain, remainder taken from reference TRBV30 and TRBJ2-7, is SQTIHQWPATLVQPVGSPLSLECTVEGTSNPNLYWYRQAAGRGLQLLFYSVGIGQISSEVPQNLSASRPQDRQFILSSKKLLLSDSGFYLCAWSTGGWEQYFGPGTRLTVT.

This clone turned up a few times. J is TRBJ1-6 and V is TRBV30, with D possibly matching TRBD1 (5 bases). Trimming left V 2 bases short and J 6 bases short, with 8 bases between. The CDR3 covers 13 residues. The germline V gene has CDR1 GTSNPN and CDR2 SVGIG (reference sequence). The CDR3 coding sequence is TGTGCCTGGAGTTTAGGGGTTAATTCACCCCTCCACTTT. This encodes CAWSLGVNSPLHF.

A few counts support this clone. V gene TRBV7-6 combines with J gene TRBJ1-4; 7 nucleotides agree with TRBD1. The V segment lost 1 base and the J segment 3 bases; nucleotides outside the gene matches: 5. The germline V gene encodes CDR1 SGHVS and CDR2 FNYEAQ. This CDR3 contains 16 residues. CDR3 nucleotide sequence: TGTGCCAGCAGCTTAGGAGGGGGCCGTCCTAATGAAAAACTGTTTTTT. This encodes CASSLGGGRPNEKLFF.

The chain joins TRBV28 to TRBJ1-5, with D possibly TRBD1 on 5 matching bases. Germline values: CDR1 MDHEN, CDR2 SYDVKM. V lost 7 bases, J lost 4 bases, and 14 bases lay in between. The CDR3 has 14 residues. CDR3 region: CASKDEWTNQPQHF. The CDR3 coding sequence is TGTGCCAGCAAAGATGAGTGGACAAATCAGCCCCAGCATTTT.

The chain employs TRBV19 and TRBJ1-5; 7 positions match TRBD1. The CDR3 sequence is 14 residues long. The junction had 7 bases not matched to a gene; V was cut back by 5 bases and J by 6 bases. Germline V gene lookup returns CDR1 LNHDA and CDR2 SQIVND (reference sequence). The CDR3 nucleotides read TGTGCCAGTAGTGACAGGGTCATAACTCAGCCCCAGCATTTT. This sequence encodes CASSDRVITQPQHF.

J is TRBJ2-1 and V is TRBV5-6, with D unresolved. Germline V gives CDR1 SGHDT, CDR2 YYEEEE. Trimming took 0 bases from V and 5 from J, leaving 6 bases between them. This CDR3 contains 13 residues. CDR3: CASSLAVNNEQFF. CDR3 DNA sequence: TGTGCCAGCAGCTTGGCCGTTAACAATGAGCAGTTCTTC.

This clone was detected only once. The chain links TRBV4-2 to TRBJ2-2; no firm D call. CDR3 length: 12 residues. V lost 0 bases to trimming and J lost 8 bases, with 4 bases between them. The germline CDR1 and CDR2 sequences are LGHNA and YNFKEQ. In DNA, the CDR3 is TGTGCCAGCAGCCAAGAGAATGGGGAGCTGTTTTTT. Protein product: CASSQENGELFF.

The V gene is TRBV12-5, the J gene TRBJ2-2; D is unclear. Germline V gene lookup returns CDR1 LGHNT and CDR2 FRNRAP. The CDR3 sequence is 11 residues long. V was shortened by 6 bases and J by 5 bases, with 4 bases between the two germline ends. The CDR3 reads CASGSTGELFF. The CDR3 DNA sequence: TGTGCTAGTGGATCAACCGGGGAGCTGTTTTTT.

This rearrangement joins TRBV28 to TRBJ2-1, with D uncertain. V was shortened by 6 bases and J by 7 bases, with 16 bases between the two germline ends. The germline V gene encodes CDR1 MDHEN and CDR2 SYDVKM. This CDR3 is 14 amino acids long. The CDR3 DNA follows: TGTGCCAGCAGGACCACCGGGCATGGGAATGAGCAGTTCTTC. As protein: CASRTTGHGNEQFF.

This clone occurred a few times. CDR3 DNA sequence: TGTGCCAGCAGCCTCGGGGAATTGAACACTGAAGCTTTCTTT. Translating it yields CASSLGELNTEAFF. The chain employs TRBV13 and TRBJ1-1, with D unresolved. The V and J ends lost 5 bases and 0 bases respectively, with 10 bases between them. Germline assignment: CDR1 PRHDT and CDR2 FYEKMQ (reference sequence). The CDR3 runs to 14 residues.

This clone was detected only once. V and J are TRBV2 and TRBJ2-7; perhaps TRBD1 as D (5 bases). The V and J ends lost 6 bases and 6 bases respectively, with 12 bases between them. Germline CDR1 and CDR2: SNHLY and FYNNEI. This CDR3 region has 12 residues. The CDR3 region is CASRRTQGEQYF. CDR3 in DNA: TGTGCCAGCAGAAGAACCCAGGGCGAGCAGTACTTC.

This sequence joins TRBV18 and TRBJ2-7, with 8 bases fitting TRBD2. The J segment lost 2 bases and the V segment lost 3 bases, leaving 9 bases of the junction unmatched. Germline assignment: CDR1 KGHSH and CDR2 LQKENI. This CDR3 has 16 amino acids. In DNA, the CDR3 is TGTGCCAGCTCACCGGGTTCAAGCGGGGGAACCTACGAGCAGTACTTC. The encoded protein is CASSPGSSGGTYEQYF.